Following are 29 T cell receptor beta chains from one sample sequenced in a study of T-cell reconstitution after alpha-beta-depleted transplantation in children. Library preparation (for TCRbeta) was performed with unique molecular identifiers. A single record per CDR3 protein comes from TCRdb applying MiXCR to the PCR reads. The table has more than 400,000 distinct CDR3 sequences, 43% seen once. The sequencing used PBMCs, collected before TCRalphabeta/CD19-depleted stem cell transplant. The receptors were gathered from a girl aged 2 to 9 with aplastic anemia, due to receive a stem cell transplant.

This clonotype was picked up many times. The chain carries TRBV29-1 and TRBJ2-7, with 14 bases fitting TRBD2. V trimming: 7 bases; J trimming: 2 bases; junction bases outside the gene matches: 4. The germline V gene has CDR1 SQVTM and CDR2 ANQGSEA. There are 14 residues in the CDR3. The CDR3 loop is CSGGLAGETYEQYF. In nucleotides, the CDR3 is TGCAGCGGGGGACTAGCGGGAGAAACCTACGAGCAGTACTTC.

This clonotype was recorded many times. The gene calls are TRBV7-2 and TRBJ2-1; D ambiguous. V dropped 5 bases and J dropped 7 bases, with 9 bases sitting between them. Germline loops: CDR1 SGHTA, CDR2 FQGNSA. This CDR3 region has 12 residues. The CDR3 bases are TGTGCCAGCAGCCGCTTCCGGAATGAGCAGTTCTTC. This codes for CASSRFRNEQFF.

This clonotype showed up many times. The chain has TRBV20-1 and TRBJ1-4; D perhaps matches TRBD1 (5 bases). Germline V gives CDR1 DFQATT, CDR2 SNEGSKA (reference sequence). Between the trimmed V and J ends, which lost 3 bases and 2 bases, there was a span of 10 bases. The CDR3 sequence is 14 residues long. In DNA, the CDR3 is TGCAGTGCTAGGATGCGGGGGACTAATGAAAAACTGTTTTTT. Translation: CSARMRGTNEKLFF.

The chain employs TRBV4-1 and TRBJ2-1; 13 nucleotides align to TRBD2. V shed 0 bases and J 7 bases; nucleotides not matched to a gene: 15. The CDR3 totals 20 residues. The germline V gene has CDR1 MGHRA and CDR2 YSYEKL. The chain's CDR3 is CASSQDRTSGRPARWNEQFF. The CDR3 DNA is TGCGCCAGCAGCCAAGATAGGACTAGCGGGAGACCAGCCAGGTGGAATGAGCAGTTCTTC.

J is TRBJ1-1 and V is TRBV18; D gene unclear. The germline CDR1 and CDR2 sequences are KGHSH and LQKENI. CDR3 length equals 13 residues. Trimming removed 4 bases from V and 1 base from J, with 7 bases in between. The CDR3 DNA reads as TGTGCCAGCTCACGTTCAGCGAACACTGAAGCTTTCTTT. It is translated as CASSRSANTEAFF.

This chain links TRBV28 with TRBJ2-4; TRBD1 might be the D (6 bases). Germline V gene data show CDR1 as MDHEN and CDR2 as SYDVKM. The CDR3 is 11 amino acids. The CDR3 protein is CASTGQNIQYF. The DNA for the CDR3 is TGTGCAAGTACAGGGCAAAACATTCAGTACTTC.

The CDR3 region has the DNA TGTGCCAGCAGTTTAGCGGGACAGAGGAGCAATGAGCAGTTCTTC. Translation: CASSLAGQRSNEQFF. The rearrangement uses TRBV28 and TRBJ2-1; TRBD1 is a possible D gene (7 bases). The germline CDR1 and CDR2 sequences are MDHEN and SYDVKM. V dropped 2 bases and J dropped 6 bases, with 14 bases sitting between them. The CDR3 runs to 15 residues.

The rearrangement joins TRBV6-1 to TRBJ1-1, with TRBD1 as a possible D gene (5 bases). The V and J ends lost 3 bases and 4 bases respectively, with 15 bases between them. CDR3 size: 15 residues. Germline V gene sequence: CDR1 MNHNS, CDR2 SASEGT. This chain's CDR3 is CASSDRAPRSTEAFF. CDR3 nucleotides: TGTGCCAGCAGTGACAGGGCCCCTAGAAGCACTGAAGCTTTCTTT.

This clonotype was found a few times. The chain joins TRBV24-1 to TRBJ2-1, with D perhaps matching TRBD1 or TRBD2 (5 bases each). The CDR3 is made up of 12 amino acids. Trimming removed 2 bases at V and 7 bases at J, with 5 bases between. The germline gives CDR1 KGHDR, CDR2 SFDVKD. In DNA form, the CDR3 reads TGTGCCACCAGTGATTGGGGGAATGAGCAGTTCTTC. Translated: CATSDWGNEQFF.

V usage is TRBV28 and J usage is TRBJ1-2; TRBD1 might be the D (6 bases). The CDR3 length is 13 residues. The germline gives CDR1 MDHEN, CDR2 SYDVKM. Deletions cut 4 bases from V and 5 bases from J, with 11 bases between. The CDR3 reads CASSSTGFYGYTF. DNA for the CDR3: TGTGCCAGCAGTTCCACAGGGTTTTATGGCTACACCTTC.

In this sample, this clonotype turned up many times. The chain is built from TRBV29-1 and TRBJ2-1; no clear D. CDR1 is SQVTM, CDR2 ANQGSEA, per germline. The V and J ends lost 5 bases and 0 bases respectively, with 2 bases between them. The CDR3 is 11 residues long. The CDR3 region has the DNA TGCAGCGTTCTCTCCTACAATGAGCAGTTCTTC. Its protein is CSVLSYNEQFF.

This chain connects TRBV19 to TRBJ2-1; 7 bases agree with TRBD1. The CDR3 covers 13 residues. J lost 5 bases, V lost 6 bases, and 4 bases had no gene match. CDR1 is LNHDA, CDR2 SQIVND, per germline (reference sequence). CDR3 loop: CASSHGTDNEQFF. DNA of the CDR3: TGTGCCAGTAGCCATGGGACAGACAATGAGCAGTTCTTC.

This clonotype appeared many times. This chain uses TRBV13 with TRBJ1-2; 9 bases are shared with TRBD1. The CDR3 has 14 residues. Germline V gene sequence: CDR1 PRHDT, CDR2 FYEKMQ (reference sequence). The ends lost 4 bases at V and 7 bases at J; junction bases unmatched: 7. The CDR3 coding sequence is TGTGCCAGCAGCTCCCGACAGGGGGAGTCTGGCTACACCTTC. Amino acids: CASSSRQGESGYTF. The complete variable domain, with remaining parts taken from reference TRBV13 and TRBJ1-2, reads AAGVIQSPRHLIKEKRETATLKCYPIPRHDTVYWYQQGPGQDPQFLISFYEKMQSDKGSIPDRFSAQQFSDYHSELNMSSLELGDSALYFCASSSRQGESGYTFGSGTRLTVV.

The V call is TRBV9, the J call TRBJ2-1, with a possible D match to TRBD2 (6 bases). V shed 0 bases and J shed 3 bases, with 7 bases lying between them. Per germline, CDR1 SGDLS and CDR2 YYNGEE. The CDR3 runs to 14 residues. This CDR3 is CASSVGLDYNEQFF. The CDR3 coding sequence is TGTGCCAGCAGCGTAGGACTAGACTACAATGAGCAGTTCTTC.

In DNA, the CDR3 is TGCAGTGCCCTTGACCGTGGAAACACCATATATTTT. It codes for CSALDRGNTIYF. The chain carries TRBV20-1 and TRBJ1-3; no definite D call. The CDR3 loop spans 12 amino acids. Trimming cost V 6 bases and J 3 bases, with 9 bases left between them. CDR1 DFQATT and CDR2 SNEGSKA come from the germline V gene (reference sequence).

In its sample, this clonotype was seen many times. The chain couples TRBV7-2 to TRBJ2-7; TRBD1 agrees at 7 bases. Germline-derived CDR1 and CDR2 are SGHTA and FQGNSA. V gave up 0 bases and J gave up 0 bases; unmatched junction bases: 5. The CDR3 length is 16 residues. CDR3 DNA: TGTGCCAGCAGCTTAGCCCCAGGGGGTCGCTCCTACGAGCAGTACTTC. It encodes CASSLAPGGRSYEQYF.

The chain employs TRBV14 and TRBJ2-1, with 9 positions matching TRBD1. Germline CDR1 SGHDN, CDR2 FVKESK. This CDR3 comprises 16 residues. The V and J ends lost 1 base and 4 bases, in that order; junction bases with no gene match: 5. CDR3: CASSQAPGQGYNEQFF. As DNA, the CDR3 is TGTGCCAGCAGCCAAGCACCGGGACAGGGATACAATGAGCAGTTCTTC.

Note on this clonotype: A junction boundary mismatches the germline segment, possibly from a read error. The chain uses TRBV6-1 and TRBJ2-7; 8 bases are shared with TRBD1. Looked up from germline, CDR1 is MNHNS and CDR2 is SASEGT. The CDR3 contains 16 residues. DNA for the CDR3: TGTGCCAGCAGTCTCCCGAACAGGGGGTCCTCCCACGAGCAGTACTTC. Protein sequence: CASSLPNRGSSHEQYF.

The sample holds many counts of this clonotype. The chain recombines TRBV12-3 or TRBV12-4 with TRBJ2-4; D gene ambiguous. Trimming stripped 6 bases from V and 0 bases from J, with 3 bases between. This CDR3 is built from 12 residues. For the CDR3, the DNA is TGTGCCAGCAGGACAGCCAAAAACATTCAGTACTTC. It encodes CASRTAKNIQYF.

The chain links TRBV5-1 to TRBJ1-1; D possibly corresponds to TRBD1 (6 bases). CDR1 is SGHRS and CDR2 is YFSETQ in the germline V gene. The length of the CDR3 is 14 residues. V was cut by 3 bases and J by 4 bases, with 13 bases left in between. CDR3 nucleotides: TGCGCCAGCAGCTCCCCAGGGGCTGGCACTGAAGCTTTCTTT. This codes for CASSSPGAGTEAFF. Complete variable domain (other parts from reference TRBV5-1 and TRBJ1-1): KAGVTQTPRYLIKTRGQQVTLSCSPISGHRSVSWYQQTPGQGLQFLFEYFSETQRNKGNFPGRFSGRQFSNSRSEMNVSTLELGDSALYLCASSSPGAGTEAFFGQGTRLTVV.

This chain links TRBV12-3 or TRBV12-4 with TRBJ2-7; the D is unclear. The CDR3 spans 14 residues. With 6 bases removed from V and 2 bases from J, the gap between germline ends came to 14 bases. The CDR3: CASSRPGNTYEQYF. The CDR3 coding sequence is TGTGCCAGCAGCCGGCCAGGAAATACCTACGAGCAGTACTTC.

This clonotype has ten or more counts. The rearrangement links TRBV9 to TRBJ2-5; a weak D match, TRBD2 (6 bases). V was clipped by 0 bases and J by 2 bases, with 8 bases between them. Germline CDR1 reads SGDLS; CDR2 reads YYNGEE. The CDR3 has 14 residues. The CDR3 sequence: CASSVEAGQETQYF. In DNA, the CDR3 is TGTGCCAGCAGCGTAGAGGCGGGACAAGAGACCCAGTACTTC.

The V call is TRBV29-1, the J call TRBJ2-7; D tentatively fits TRBD1 or TRBD2 (5 bases each). V was clipped by 3 bases and J by 0 bases, with 9 bases between them. The CDR3 contains 13 residues. Germline-derived CDR1 and CDR2 are SQVTM and ANQGSEA. The DNA for the CDR3 is TGCAGCGTTGATTCCGGGGCCTCCTACGAGCAGTACTTC. This gives the protein CSVDSGASYEQYF.

This clonotype showed up just a few times. This chain links TRBV20-1 with TRBJ2-2, with D perhaps TRBD1 (5 bases). The germline CDR1 and CDR2 sequences are DFQATT and SNEGSKA (reference sequence). Trimming left V 0 bases short and J 4 bases short, with 9 bases between. This CDR3 has 14 amino acids. CDR3 bases: TGCAGTGCTAGAGATCCTAGGGGCACCGGGGAGCTGTTTTTT. Its translation: CSARDPRGTGELFF.

The chain has TRBV5-1 and TRBJ2-1; TRBD2 aligns across 7 bases. J gave up 6 bases and V 7 bases, and 4 bases lay outside the gene matches. CDR1 and CDR2 from the germline V gene are SGHRS and YFSETQ. CDR3 length: 12 residues. Here the CDR3 reads CASFASGNEQFF. DNA for the CDR3: TGCGCCAGCTTCGCTAGCGGCAATGAGCAGTTCTTC.

The table lists this clonotype with a few counts. V usage is TRBV7-6 and J usage is TRBJ2-7; D gene ambiguous. V shed 7 bases and J shed 3 bases, with 13 bases lying between them. The CDR3 contains 13 residues. Germline CDR1 SGHVS, CDR2 FNYEAQ. The CDR3 bases are TGTGCCAGCAAGTGGGCGAGTTTCTACGAGCAGTACTTC. It yields the protein CASKWASFYEQYF.

The chain links TRBV18 to TRBJ2-3; the D call may be TRBD1 or TRBD2 (5 bases each). CDR1 is KGHSH, CDR2 LQKENI, per germline. The germline V and J ends were trimmed by 4 bases and 0 bases, with 8 bases remaining between them. The CDR3 has 14 residues. The CDR3 is CASSRRDSTDTQYF. The CDR3 bases are TGTGCCAGCTCACGACGGGACAGCACAGATACGCAGTATTTT.

The genes are TRBV18 and TRBJ2-7, with 9 bases matching TRBD1. CDR1 is KGHSH and CDR2 is LQKENI in the germline V gene. CDR3 size: 16 residues. V shed 1 base and J 4 bases; nucleotides not matched to a gene: 8. CDR3 bases: TGTGCCAGCTCACCACTACGGGGACAGGGAAGGTACGAGCAGTACTTC. Amino acids: CASSPLRGQGRYEQYF.

In its sample, this clonotype was seen a few times. The chain couples TRBV6-5 to TRBJ2-3, with D unclear. Trimming shortened V by 4 bases and J by 5 bases, and 7 bases separated the two germline ends. This CDR3 spans 12 amino acids. Per the germline V gene, CDR1 is MNHEY and CDR2 is SVGAGI. CDR3 nucleotide sequence: TGTGCCAGCAGTTCCCCAGTAGATACGCAGTATTTT. It encodes CASSSPVDTQYF.